This T cell receptor beta chain was sequenced in a study of CD8 T cells in Susac syndrome. Overall study results and limits: No clonal expansion appeared among CD4+ T cells in Susac patients. The study conceded that its TCR sequencing and HLA analysis involved relatively few individuals.

Peripheral blood CD8+ and CD4+ T cells were profiled by TCR beta sequencing. TEMRA cells were FACS-enriched, unlike CD8+ and CD4+ T cells, which were negatively isolated. In its sample, this clonotype was seen once. As yet, its antigen is unknown. Reverse transcription used about 0.45 to 1 ug RNA and random hexamers. TCRdb re-derived calls from the immunoSEQ multiplex PCR reads in MiXCR, one entry per CDR3 protein. The profile shows roughly 80,000 distinct CDR3 sequences, approximately 94% of them singletons. Trimming removed 4 bases from V and 4 bases from J, with 13 bases in between. The CDR3 extends over 14 amino acids. Germline CDR1 is MGHRA and CDR2 is YSYEKL.

Sequencing was done on a sample of CD4+ T cells from PBMCs. The chain carries TRBV4-1 and TRBJ1-2, with TRBD1 as a possible D gene (5 bases). The origin of this receptor is a human donor with Susac syndrome. Written as DNA, the CDR3 is TGCGCCAGCAGCCCAACAGACAGAGGCTATGGCTACACCTTC. Its translation: CASSPTDRGYGYTF.